Each of the 10 T cell receptor beta chains below was sequenced from the same sample in a study of cytomegalovirus exposure and HLA in healthy donors. Both 60 Vbeta primers and 13 Jbeta primers went into the PCR. Repertoires were generated with immunoSEQ multiplex PCR, while TCRdb's copy carries only in-frame clones and drops some. The table lists around 96,000 clones, 80% of them singletons. The sequencing sample was made of PBMCs. The receptors here all came from a man aged 18 to 30 in good health and CMV-seronegative.

The chain recombines TRBV7-2 with TRBJ2-1; 8 bases align to TRBD2. The germline V gene encodes CDR1 SGHTA and CDR2 FQGNSA. The V gene end was trimmed by 5 bases and the J gene end by 2 bases; junction bases not matched to a gene: 5. The CDR3 is 15 amino acids. CDR3 loop: CASSIGLAPYNEQFF. DNA for the CDR3: TGTGCCAGCAGCATCGGACTAGCCCCCTACAATGAGCAGTTCTTC.

The sample holds a few counts of this clone. V is TRBV28 and J is TRBJ2-3, with D perhaps matching TRBD2 (6 bases). Between the trimmed V and J ends, which lost 4 bases and 2 bases, there was a span of 19 bases. This CDR3 region has 17 residues. Per germline, CDR1 MDHEN and CDR2 SYDVKM. The CDR3 region has the DNA TGTGCCAGCAGTTCCTTGAGGGTAGCGGACCACACAGATACGCAGTATTTT. Residues: CASSSLRVADHTDTQYF. Together with reference TRBV28 and TRBJ2-3, the CDR3 gives the full variable domain: DVKVTQSSRYLVKRTGEKVFLECVQDMDHENMFWYRQDPGLGLRLIYFSYDVKMKEKGDIPEGYSVSREKKERFSLILESASTNQTSMYLCASSSLRVADHTDTQYFGPGTRLTVL.

This chain uses TRBV5-1 with TRBJ2-6, with 9 bases fitting TRBD1. The CDR3 has 19 amino acids. Germline V lookup: CDR1 SGHRS, CDR2 YFSETQ. After removal of 4 bases from V and 4 bases from J, the junction contained 15 bases not matched to a gene. The CDR3 coding sequence is TGCGCCAGCAGCGGTGACACACAGGGGGCACCCCTCGGGGCCAACGTCCTGACTTTC. Translated, it gives CASSGDTQGAPLGANVLTF.

The chain carries TRBV15 and TRBJ1-6; 7 bases line up with TRBD1. Germline lookup yields CDR1 LNHNV and CDR2 YYDKDF (reference sequence). The CDR3 extends over 15 amino acids. The V and J ends lost 5 bases and 9 bases, in that order; junction bases with no gene match: 10. CDR3: CATSGPGTAGSPLHF. The CDR3 DNA sequence: TGTGCCACCAGCGGACCCGGGACAGCCGGTTCACCCCTCCACTTT.

V gene TRBV19 combines with J gene TRBJ2-5; 9 bases agree with TRBD1. V was clipped by 3 bases and J by 6 bases; unmatched bases: 8. Germline-derived CDR1 and CDR2 are LNHDA and SQIVND (reference sequence). This CDR3 has 15 amino acids. In nucleotides, the CDR3 is TGTGCCAGTAGTATCGAAAGACAGGGGGGTCAGACCCAGTACTTC. Protein product: CASSIERQGGQTQYF.

The J gene is TRBJ1-6, the V gene TRBV6-5; 8 positions match TRBD1. In germline, CDR1 is MNHEY, CDR2 SVGAGI. The CDR3 has 13 residues. J gave up 9 bases and V 7 bases, and 5 bases lay outside the gene matches. CDR3 sequence reads: CASTGQEGSPLHF. CDR3 coding DNA: TGTGCCAGCACGGGACAGGAGGGTTCACCCCTCCACTTT.

This clone was seen a single time. This chain uses TRBV9 with TRBJ2-1; 8 bases fit TRBD2. CDR3 size: 15 residues. V lost 0 bases and J lost 5; bases outside the gene matches: 4. Germline CDR1 SGDLS, CDR2 YYNGEE. Written as DNA, the CDR3 is TGTGCCAGCAGCGTAGCGTCTAGCGGGCACAATGAGCAGTTCTTC. Translated, it gives CASSVASSGHNEQFF.

This rearrangement joins TRBV2 to TRBJ1-5, with D perhaps matching TRBD1 (5 bases). Looked up from germline, CDR1 is SNHLY and CDR2 is FYNNEI. The CDR3 contains 15 residues. Trimming removed 4 bases at V and 5 bases at J, with 15 bases between. The CDR3 loop reads CASSAESGGDQPQHF. CDR3 sequence (DNA): TGTGCCAGCAGTGCGGAATCGGGGGGGGATCAGCCCCAGCATTTT.

A word on this clone: Distinct nucleotide sequences in the sample also encode this CDR3. The rearrangement uses TRBV6-1 and TRBJ1-1; 9 positions agree with TRBD1. V lost 5 bases, J lost 3 bases, and 4 bases stayed unmatched. Germline CDR1 is MNHNS and CDR2 is SASEGT. This CDR3 comprises 14 residues. CDR3 loop: CASSPDRGDTEAFF. In DNA form, the CDR3 reads TGTGCCAGCAGTCCGGACAGGGGTGACACTGAAGCTTTCTTT.

Only one count was recorded for this clone. The V call is TRBV29-1, the J call TRBJ2-5; D call uncertain. V lost 5 bases, J lost 4 bases, and 5 bases lay in between. Germline assignment: CDR1 SQVTM and CDR2 ANQGSEA. The CDR3 totals 10 residues. CDR3 sequence (DNA): TGCAGCGTTCTCGGAGAGACCCAGTACTTC. Protein product: CSVLGETQYF.